A single count supports the clone carrying this T cell receptor beta chain. The length of the CDR3 is 17 residues. Germline assignment: CDR1 SGHRS and CDR2 YFSETQ. The V segment lost 6 bases and the J segment 4 bases; nucleotides outside the gene matches: 16. Method: immunoSEQ multiplex PCR; TCRdb's copy keeps in-frame clones and lacks some. Of about 140,000 clones listed, approximately 80% are singletons. This record belongs to a study of cytotoxic CD8 clonotypes in ibrutinib-treated CLL. Genomic DNA for TCR beta libraries, about 1.8 micrograms, came from cryopreserved PBMCs. This TCR derives from a human donor with chronic lymphocytic leukemia. This rearrangement joins TRBV5-1 to TRBJ2-1; TRBD2 matches 7 bases. The sequencing here drew on PBMCs, taken after 36 months of ibrutinib treatment. The CDR3 nucleotides are TGCGCCAGCATAAAAGGGGCGGGAGCCACCTCTTACAATGAGCAGTTCTTC. It is translated as CASIKGAGATSYNEQFF. The full variable domain, with the rest looked up from reference TRBV5-1 and TRBJ2-1, is KAGVTQTPRYLIKTRGQQVTLSCSPISGHRSVSWYQQTPGQGLQFLFEYFSETQRNKGNFPGRFSGRQFSNSRSEMNVSTLELGDSALYLCASIKGAGATSYNEQFFGPGTRLTVL.